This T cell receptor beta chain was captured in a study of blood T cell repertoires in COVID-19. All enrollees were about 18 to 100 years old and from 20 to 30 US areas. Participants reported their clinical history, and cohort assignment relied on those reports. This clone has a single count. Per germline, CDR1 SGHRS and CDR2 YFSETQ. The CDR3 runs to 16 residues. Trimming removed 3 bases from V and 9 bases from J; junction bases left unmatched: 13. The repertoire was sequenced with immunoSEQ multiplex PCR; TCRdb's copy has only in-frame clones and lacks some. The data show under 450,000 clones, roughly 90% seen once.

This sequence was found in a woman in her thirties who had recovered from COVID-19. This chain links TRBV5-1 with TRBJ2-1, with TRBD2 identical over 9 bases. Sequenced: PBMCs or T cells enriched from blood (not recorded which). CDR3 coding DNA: TGCGCCAGCAGCTCTCGCTCCGGGACTAGCTTCGCTGAGCAGTTCTTC. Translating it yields CASSSRSGTSFAEQFF.